A selection of T cell receptor beta chains follows, all from one sample in a study of identical twins. TCRdb used MiXCR to reprocess the 5' RACE reads, holding one entry per CDR3 protein. The sample shows about 450,000 distinct CDR3 sequences, 18% of them seen only once. The sample taken for sequencing was naive T cells sorted from blood. The receptors were gathered from a man aged 50 to 60 in good health. CDR3s include the opening cysteine and the closing phenylalanine or tryptophan. Fields, in order: J gene, clone size, V gene, D gene, CDR3 length, CDR3 protein, CDR3 DNA. D genes are given only for firm matches. Only part of the rows carry a size: once, few, many, or a class if the clone is expanded.

J: TRBJ2-1; size: NA; V: TRBV6-5; D: NA; length: 14; CDR3: CASSFLDSYNEQFF; DNA: TGTGCCAGCAGTTTTTTGGACAGCTACAATGAGCAGTTCTTC
J: TRBJ2-7; size: few; V: TRBV4-2; D: TRBD1; length: 15; CDR3: CASSKITGTGGGEYF; DNA: TGTGCCAGCAGCAAGATAACCGGGACAGGAGGCGGGGAGTACTTC
J: TRBJ1-6; size: few; V: TRBV20-1; D: TRBD1; length: 14; CDR3: CSALAGQGGSPLHF; DNA: TGCAGTGCTCTGGCCGGGCAGGGGGGTTCACCCCTCCACTTT
J: TRBJ1-6; size: NA; V: TRBV25-1; D: NA; length: 15; CDR3: CASSEYGVRGSPLHF; DNA: TGTGCCAGCAGTGAATATGGGGTCAGGGGATCACCCCTCCACTTT
J: TRBJ2-7; size: NA; V: TRBV2; D: TRBD1; length: 15; CDR3: CASVTGTGVSYEQYF; DNA: TGTGCCAGCGTTACCGGGACAGGGGTTTCCTACGAGCAGTACTTC
J: TRBJ2-1; size: NA; V: TRBV12-3/TRBV12-4; D: NA; length: 13; CDR3: CASSPGLFTEQFF; DNA: TGTGCCAGCAGTCCAGGACTCTTTACTGAGCAGTTCTTC
J: TRBJ1-1; size: many; V: TRBV12-3/TRBV12-4; D: NA; length: 10; CDR3: CASSKTEAFF; DNA: TGTGCCAGCAGTAAAACTGAAGCTTTCTTT
J: TRBJ2-1; size: few; V: TRBV12-3/TRBV12-4; D: TRBD1; length: 14; CDR3: CASSLLTGADEQFF; DNA: TGTGCCAGCAGTTTACTCACAGGGGCAGATGAGCAGTTCTTC
J: TRBJ2-5; size: few; V: TRBV7-2; D: TRBD2; length: 15; CDR3: CASSLPSGTKETQYF; DNA: TGTGCCAGCAGCTTACCTAGCGGGACGAAAGAGACCCAGTACTTC
J: TRBJ2-5; size: few; V: TRBV6-2/TRBV6-3; D: TRBD2; length: 16; CDR3: CASRGTSGRSQETQYF; DNA: TGTGCCAGCAGGGGGACTAGCGGGAGGTCCCAAGAGACCCAGTACTTC
J: TRBJ2-3; size: few; V: TRBV9; D: NA; length: 16; CDR3: CASSVGLNFALDTQYF; DNA: TGTGCCAGCAGCGTAGGGCTTAACTTTGCACTAGATACGCAGTATTTT
J: TRBJ2-1; size: NA; V: TRBV6-5; D: NA; length: 16; CDR3: CASSSHGEGAYNEQFF; DNA: TGTGCCAGCAGTTCCCATGGGGAGGGGGCCTACAATGAGCAGTTCTTC
J: TRBJ2-7; size: few; V: TRBV6-5; D: NA; length: 16; CDR3: CASMFSRRSTSYEQYF; DNA: TGTGCCAGCATGTTCAGCCGCAGGTCCACCTCCTACGAGCAGTACTTC
J: TRBJ2-1; size: many; V: TRBV3-1; D: NA; length: 15; CDR3: CASSYGGTDYNEQFF; DNA: TGTGCCAGCAGCTATGGAGGGACAGACTACAATGAGCAGTTCTTC
J: TRBJ1-2; size: NA; V: TRBV7-2; D: TRBD1; length: 15; CDR3: CASSQTGTGAYGYTF; DNA: TGTGCCAGCAGCCAAACGGGGACAGGGGCCTATGGCTACACCTTC
J: TRBJ2-7; size: few; V: TRBV7-2; D: NA; length: 16; CDR3: CASSTYSAGRRYEQYF; DNA: TGTGCCAGCAGCACATACAGCGCCGGGAGAAGGTACGAGCAGTACTTC
J: TRBJ2-5; size: many; V: TRBV6-1; D: TRBD2; length: 13; CDR3: CASNAPGGETQYF; DNA: TGTGCCAGCAATGCCCCGGGAGGAGAGACCCAGTACTTC
J: TRBJ2-1; size: once; V: TRBV3-1; D: TRBD1; length: 13; CDR3: CASSQYQGDEQFF; DNA: TGTGCCAGCAGCCAATACCAGGGGGATGAGCAGTTCTTC
J: TRBJ1-2; size: many; V: TRBV10-3; D: TRBD1; length: 12; CDR3: CAISEASGGYTF; DNA: TGTGCCATCAGTGAGGCTTCAGGGGGTTACACCTTC
J: TRBJ1-3; size: NA; V: TRBV20-1; D: TRBD1; length: 15; CDR3: CSATPGQGPGNTIYF; DNA: TGCAGTGCTACCCCGGGACAGGGACCTGGAAACACCATATATTTT
J: TRBJ2-1; size: NA; V: TRBV30; D: TRBD2; length: 18; CDR3: CAWTPSLRTSALYNEQFF; DNA: TGTGCCTGGACTCCCTCCCTTAGGACTAGCGCCCTCTACAATGAGCAGTTCTTC
J: TRBJ2-1; size: NA; V: TRBV10-2; D: NA; length: 16; CDR3: CASSRRSPGQNNEQFF; DNA: TGCGCCAGCAGTAGACGGAGCCCGGGTCAAAACAATGAGCAGTTCTTC
J: TRBJ2-3; size: NA; V: TRBV7-9; D: TRBD2; length: 15; CDR3: CASSATSGAVDTQYF; DNA: TGTGCCAGCAGCGCGACTAGCGGGGCGGTAGATACGCAGTATTTT
J: TRBJ2-3; size: few; V: TRBV12-3/TRBV12-4; D: NA; length: 13; CDR3: CASRSRVTDTQYF; DNA: TGTGCCAGCAGGTCAAGGGTGACAGATACGCAGTATTTT
J: TRBJ2-2; size: few; V: TRBV28; D: NA; length: 13; CDR3: CASSLLAIGELFF; DNA: TGTGCCAGCAGCTTACTAGCTATCGGGGAGCTGTTTTTT
J: TRBJ2-7; size: NA; V: TRBV11-2; D: NA; length: 12; CDR3: CASSFSGDEQYF; DNA: TGTGCCAGCAGCTTTTCGGGGGACGAGCAGTACTTC
J: TRBJ2-5; size: NA; V: TRBV7-2; D: TRBD2; length: 16; CDR3: CASSPGGLAVQETQYF; DNA: TGTGCCAGCAGCCCGGGGGGACTAGCGGTCCAAGAGACCCAGTACTTC
J: TRBJ1-5; size: many; V: TRBV20-1; D: NA; length: 14; CDR3: CSAPGSVGNQPQHF; DNA: TGCAGTGCTCCCGGGTCGGTCGGTAATCAGCCCCAGCATTTT
J: TRBJ2-5; size: many; V: TRBV29-1; D: TRBD2; length: 14; CDR3: CSSGTSGSQETQYF; DNA: TGCAGCTCCGGGACTAGCGGGAGCCAAGAGACCCAGTACTTC
J: TRBJ2-7; size: few; V: TRBV4-3; D: NA; length: 15; CDR3: CASSQGSGPSYEQYF; DNA: TGCGCCAGCAGCCAAGGATCCGGGCCCTCCTACGAGCAGTACTTC
J: TRBJ2-3; size: NA; V: TRBV2; D: NA; length: 15; CDR3: CASRPLSGSTDTQYF; DNA: TGTGCCAGCAGACCTCTCAGCGGGAGCACAGATACGCAGTATTTT
J: TRBJ2-7; size: few; V: TRBV10-3; D: TRBD1; length: 14; CDR3: CAITVTGARNEQYF; DNA: TGTGCCATCACCGTAACAGGGGCTAGAAACGAGCAGTACTTC